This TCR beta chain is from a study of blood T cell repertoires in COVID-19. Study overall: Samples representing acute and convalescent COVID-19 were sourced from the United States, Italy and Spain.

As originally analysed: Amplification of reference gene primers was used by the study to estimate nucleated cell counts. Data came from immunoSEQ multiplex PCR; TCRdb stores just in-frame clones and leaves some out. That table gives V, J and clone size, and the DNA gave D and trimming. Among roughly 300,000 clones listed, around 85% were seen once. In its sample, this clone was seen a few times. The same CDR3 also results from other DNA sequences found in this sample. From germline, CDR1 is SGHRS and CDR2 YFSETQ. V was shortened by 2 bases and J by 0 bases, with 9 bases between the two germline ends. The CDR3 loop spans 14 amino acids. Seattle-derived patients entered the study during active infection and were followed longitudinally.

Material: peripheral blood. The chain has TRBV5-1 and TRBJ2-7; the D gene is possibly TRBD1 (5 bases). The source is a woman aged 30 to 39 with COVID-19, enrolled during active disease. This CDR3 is CASSFDSSSYEQYF. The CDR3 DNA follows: TGCGCCAGCAGCTTCGACAGTAGCTCCTACGAGCAGTACTTC.